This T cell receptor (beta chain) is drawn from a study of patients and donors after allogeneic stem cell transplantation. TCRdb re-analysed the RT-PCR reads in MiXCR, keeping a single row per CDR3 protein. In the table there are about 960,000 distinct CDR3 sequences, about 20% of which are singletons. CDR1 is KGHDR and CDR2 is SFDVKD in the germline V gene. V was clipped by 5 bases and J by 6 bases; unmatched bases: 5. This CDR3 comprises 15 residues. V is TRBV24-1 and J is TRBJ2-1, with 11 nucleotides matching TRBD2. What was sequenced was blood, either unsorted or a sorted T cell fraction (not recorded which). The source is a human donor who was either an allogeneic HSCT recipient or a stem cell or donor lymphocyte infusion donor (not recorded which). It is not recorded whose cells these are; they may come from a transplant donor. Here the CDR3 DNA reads TGTGCCACCAGTGTTAGCGGGAGGGCCGCCAATGAGCAGTTCTTC. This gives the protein CATSVSGRAANEQFF.